This TCR beta chain comes out of a study of blood T cell repertoires in COVID-19. For the study at large: The analysed material was cDNA or gDNA that came from T cells, B-cell-depleted T cells, or PBMCs.

Clinical history as reported by participants underpinned cohort assignment. Recovered participants had two consecutive negative NP/OP PCR tests, healthcare professional clearance, or symptom resolution. Looked up from germline, CDR1 is SEHNR and CDR2 is FQNEAQ (reference sequence). The CDR3 sequence is 13 residues long. The V and J ends lost 1 base and 6 bases respectively, with 9 bases between them. How the authors handled the data: Amplification of reference gene primers was used by the study to estimate nucleated cell counts. TCRdb's table, derived via immunoSEQ multiplex PCR, lists solely in-frame clones and lacks some. V, J and clone size were drawn from that table, and D and trimming were deduced from the DNA. The repertoire holds hundreds of thousands of clones, with 75% to 90% as singletons.

The sequenced sample consisted of PBMCs or T cells enriched from blood (not recorded which). This receptor was obtained from a woman between 25 and 40 years old who had recovered from COVID-19. This chain joins TRBV7-9 and TRBJ1-1; D not certain. This CDR3 reads CASSLGRGAEAFF. Here the CDR3 DNA reads TGTGCCAGCAGCTTAGGCCGAGGCGCTGAAGCTTTCTTT.